The 15 T cell receptor beta chains given below trace back to one sample, sequenced in a study of blood T cell repertoires in COVID-19. Generated by immunoSEQ multiplex PCR, the TCRdb table keeps only in-frame clones and is missing some. The sample includes about 350,000 clones, more than 70% of them seen just once. Sequencing input: peripheral blood. Receptor source: a woman aged 55 to 70 with COVID-19, enrolled during active disease.

The J gene is TRBJ2-1, the V gene TRBV25-1; no definite D call. V was shortened by 2 bases and J by 8 bases, with 22 bases between the two germline ends. CDR1 is MGHDK and CDR2 is SYGVNS in the germline V gene. This CDR3 is built from 17 residues. CDR3 coding DNA: TGTGCCAGCAGTGAAATGGGTAAAGGTCCCTTAGAGGATGAGCAGTTCTTC. This gives the protein CASSEMGKGPLEDEQFF.

V usage is TRBV19 and J usage is TRBJ1-3; D is unclear. Trimming took off 10 bases at V and 6 bases at J, with 19 bases between the two ends. The CDR3 is 14 residues long. The germline CDR1 and CDR2 sequences are LNHDA and SQIVND (reference sequence). CDR3 sequence (DNA): TGTGCCACCACTGGACCCGGGAGGGTAAACACCATATATTTT. As protein: CATTGPGRVNTIYF. The complete variable domain, with remaining parts taken from reference TRBV19 and TRBJ1-3, reads DGGITQSPKYLFRKEGQNVTLSCEQNLNHDAMYWYRQDPGQGLRLIYYSQIVNDFQKGDIAEGYSVSREKKESFPLTVTSAQKNPTAFYLCATTGPGRVNTIYFGEGSWLTVV.

V usage is TRBV2 and J usage is TRBJ2-3, with 12 nucleotides matching TRBD2. This CDR3 has 17 amino acids. CDR1 and CDR2 (germline): SNHLY, FYNNEI. V shed 8 bases and J 0 bases; nucleotides not matched to a gene: 9. The CDR3 DNA is TGTGCCAGCCCTAGACTAGCGGGGGCCCTAAGCACAGATACGCAGTATTTT. It codes for CASPRLAGALSTDTQYF. Complete variable domain (other parts from reference TRBV2 and TRBJ2-3): EPEVTQTPSHQVTQMGQEVILRCVPISNHLYFYWYRQILGQKVEFLVSFYNNEISEKSEIFDDQFSVERPDGSNFTLKIRSTKLEDSAMYFCASPRLAGALSTDTQYFGPGTRLTVL.

The genes are TRBV11-2 and TRBJ1-2; D call uncertain. Germline V gene lookup returns CDR1 SGHAT and CDR2 FQNNGV. This CDR3 spans 12 amino acids. Trimming removed 6 bases at V and 5 bases at J, with 10 bases between. The CDR3 here is CASSRGAYGYTF. The CDR3 DNA reads TGTGCCAGCAGTCGGGGAGCTTATGGCTACACCTTC. Supplemented by reference TRBV11-2 and TRBJ1-2, the full variable domain reads EAGVAQSPRYKIIEKRQSVAFWCNPISGHATLYWYQQILGQGPKLLIQFQNNGVVDDSQLPKDRFSAERLKGVDSTLKIQPAKLEDSAVYLCASSRGAYGYTFGSGTRLTVV.

The rearrangement links TRBV19 to TRBJ2-2; possibly TRBD1 for D (6 bases). Trimming pared 7 bases from V and 0 bases from J, leaving 12 bases between. The germline V gene has CDR1 LNHDA and CDR2 SQIVND (reference sequence). This CDR3 is 15 amino acids long. The CDR3 nucleotides are TGTGCCAGTACGCCCGGGACACCGAACACCGGGGAGCTGTTTTTT. Amino acid sequence: CASTPGTPNTGELFF.

The chain joins TRBV2 to TRBJ2-3; tentatively, D is TRBD1 (6 bases). Germline assignment: CDR1 SNHLY and CDR2 FYNNEI. V was shortened by 2 bases and J by 9 bases, with 15 bases between the two germline ends. CDR3 size: 14 residues. The CDR3 DNA follows: TGTGCCAGCAGTGAAAAACAGTTCAGGGGCACGCAGTATTTT. Translation: CASSEKQFRGTQYF.

The rearrangement uses TRBV15 and TRBJ1-2, with a tentative D call TRBD1 (6 bases). The V and J ends lost 7 bases and 4 bases respectively, with 19 bases between them. Per the germline V gene, CDR1 is LNHNV and CDR2 is YYDKDF (reference sequence). The CDR3 runs to 15 residues. The CDR3, as DNA: TGTGCCACCACCCGGGGAGCAGGGGACCTCTATGGCTACACCTTC. It yields the protein CATTRGAGDLYGYTF. Together with reference TRBV15 and TRBJ1-2, the CDR3 gives the full variable domain: DAMVIQNPRYQVTQFGKPVTLSCSQTLNHNVMYWYQQKSSQAPKLLFHYYDKDFNNEADTPDNFQSRRPNTSFCFLDIRSPGLGDTAMYLCATTRGAGDLYGYTFGSGTRLTVV.

The chain carries TRBV19 and TRBJ1-1; no definite D call. CDR1 and CDR2 from the germline V gene are LNHDA and SQIVND (reference sequence). The V end was cut by 3 bases, the J end by 0 bases, with 8 bases between. The CDR3 covers 14 residues. This CDR3 is CASSMGRVNTEAFF. The CDR3 nucleotides are TGTGCCAGTAGTATGGGCCGAGTGAACACTGAAGCTTTCTTT.

The V gene is TRBV25-1, the J gene TRBJ1-1, with no clear D. The CDR3 totals 14 residues. The germline CDR1 and CDR2 sequences are MGHDK and SYGVNS. Trimming removed 3 bases at V and 5 bases at J, with 13 bases between. The CDR3 DNA reads TGTGCCAGCAGTGAGTTCACTCGGGAGACTGAAGCTTTCTTT. Its translation is CASSEFTRETEAFF. The entire variable domain, with the rest obtained from reference TRBV25-1 and TRBJ1-1, is as follows: EADIYQTPRYLVIGTGKKITLECSQTMGHDKMYWYQQDPGMELHLIHYSYGVNSTEKGDLSSESTVSRIRTEHFPLTLESARPSHTSQYLCASSEFTRETEAFFGQGTRLTVV.

The chain has TRBV28 and TRBJ2-1, with 8 bases lining up with TRBD1. J was trimmed by 1 base and V by 6 bases; bases with no gene match: 11. CDR1 MDHEN and CDR2 SYDVKM come from the germline V gene. The CDR3 contains 17 residues. The CDR3 region is CASSLPRGLRSYNEQFF. Here the CDR3 DNA reads TGTGCCAGCAGCCTTCCCAGGGGGCTTCGATCCTACAATGAGCAGTTCTTC.

CDR3 coding DNA: TGTGCCAGCAGCCAGGACAGGGGACGTGGCTACACCTTC. Amino acids: CASSQDRGRGYTF. V and J are TRBV4-2 and TRBJ1-2; 9 nucleotides align to TRBD1. The CDR3 loop spans 13 amino acids. The V gene's germline CDR1 is LGHNA and CDR2 YNFKEQ. The V segment lost 3 bases and the J segment 7 bases; nucleotides outside the gene matches: 3.

V gene TRBV14 combines with J gene TRBJ1-4, with 12 bases that match TRBD1. Trimming cost V 6 bases and J 5 bases; bases outside gene matches: 13. CDR1 and CDR2 from the germline V gene are SGHDN and FVKESK. This CDR3 is built from 18 residues. CDR3 sequence reads: CASRYLAGQGAWNEKLFF. The CDR3, as DNA: TGTGCCAGCAGGTATTTGGCGGGACAGGGGGCTTGGAATGAAAAACTGTTTTTT.

As concerns this clone: One end of the junction is discordant with germline, which a read error may explain. V usage is TRBV7-7 and J usage is TRBJ2-5, with 7 bases aligning to TRBD1. From germline, CDR1 is SSHAT and CDR2 FNYEAQ (reference sequence). The CDR3 extends over 15 amino acids. The CDR3 is CASSLDAGGQETQYF. As DNA, the CDR3 is TGTGCTAGCAGCTTGGACGCAGGGGGACAAGAGACCCAGTACTTC.

The chain recombines TRBV2 with TRBJ2-6; D may be TRBD1 (5 bases). Germline CDR1 and CDR2: SNHLY and FYNNEI. Between the trimmed V and J ends, which lost 6 bases and 1 base, there was a span of 16 bases. This CDR3 is 17 amino acids long. The CDR3 region is CASRFAGPPSGANVLTF. DNA for the CDR3: TGTGCCAGCAGATTCGCAGGGCCACCTTCTGGGGCCAACGTCCTGACTTTC.

The chain recombines TRBV9 with TRBJ2-5; weak D call: TRBD2 (5 bases). The germline gives CDR1 SGDLS, CDR2 YYNGEE. V lost 1 base, J lost 4 bases, and 8 bases lay in between. The CDR3 spans 13 residues. Here the CDR3 reads CASSVWAGETQYF. CDR3 nucleotide sequence: TGTGCCAGCAGCGTATGGGCGGGAGAGACCCAGTACTTC.